This T cell receptor beta chain was found in a study of T cell responses to AZD1222 COVID-19 vaccine. Overall study results and limits: Spike-specific TCR breadth and depth went up after people got two AZD1222 doses. Donors, mostly white British, included more females; clonal diversity was possibly underestimated.

A word on this clone: What it binds is unknown.

The data were produced by immunoSEQ multiplex PCR, yet TCRdb's version contains in-frame clones alone and is incomplete. The table has 100,000 or so clones, around 87% seen once. There are 17 residues in the CDR3. In germline, CDR1 is SEHNR, CDR2 FQNEAQ (reference sequence). V was cut by 3 bases and J by 1 base, with 17 bases left in between. The source material was peripheral blood, sampled on day 0 of AZD1222 vaccination. The chain is built from TRBV7-9 and TRBJ2-3; either TRBD1 or TRBD2 may supply D (5 bases each). The clonotype was recovered from an adult in good health. Here the CDR3 reads CASSLGLRGDGTDTQYF. The CDR3 coding sequence is TGTGCCAGCAGCTTGGGTCTCCGAGGGGATGGCACAGATACGCAGTATTTT.